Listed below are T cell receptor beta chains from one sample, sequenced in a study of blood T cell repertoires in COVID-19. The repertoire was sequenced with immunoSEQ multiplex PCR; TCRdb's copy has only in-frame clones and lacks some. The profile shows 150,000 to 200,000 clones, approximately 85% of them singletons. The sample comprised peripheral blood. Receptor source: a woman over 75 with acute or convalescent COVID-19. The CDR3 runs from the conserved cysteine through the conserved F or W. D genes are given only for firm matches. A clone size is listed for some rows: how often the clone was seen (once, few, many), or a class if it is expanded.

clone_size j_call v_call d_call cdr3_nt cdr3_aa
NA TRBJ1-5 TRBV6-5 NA TGTGCCAGCAGTTACAGTGAGGGGAGGCAGCCCCAGCATTTT CASSYSEGRQPQHF
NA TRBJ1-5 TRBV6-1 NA TGTGCCAGCAGTGAATCCTCCCGAGACAGGAGCCACATTAGCAATCAGCCCCAGCATTTT CASSESSRDRSHISNQPQHF
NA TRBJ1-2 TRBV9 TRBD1 TGTGCCAGCAGCCACCGACAGGGATATGGCTACACCTTC CASSHRQGYGYTF
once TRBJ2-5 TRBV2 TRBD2 TGTGCCAGCAGTCCCAGACTAGCGGCGGCCCAAGAGACCCAGTACTTC CASSPRLAAAQETQYF
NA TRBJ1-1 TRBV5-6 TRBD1 TGTGCCAGCAGCTCTGACACAGGGGCCTATGAAGCTTTCTTT CASSSDTGAYEAFF
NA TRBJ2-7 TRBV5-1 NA TGCGCCAGCAGCCCCGGACGAGGGAATCTCTACGAGCAGTACTTC CASSPGRGNLYEQYF
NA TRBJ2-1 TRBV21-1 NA TGTGCCAGCGTCCGACAGGGGGCCGATGAGCAGTTCTTC CASVRQGADEQFF
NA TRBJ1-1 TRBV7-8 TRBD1 TGTGCCAGCAGCTTGGGGACAGTAAACACTGAAGCTTTCTTT CASSLGTVNTEAFF
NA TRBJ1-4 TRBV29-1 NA TGCAGCGTTATGAAGGAGAATGAAAAACTGTTTTTT CSVMKENEKLFF
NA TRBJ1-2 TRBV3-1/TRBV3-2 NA TGTGCCAGCAGCCAAATCTCAGGGTACTATGGCTACACCTTC CASSQISGYYGYTF
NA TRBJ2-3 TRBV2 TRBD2 TGTGCCAGCAGTGTTCACGGGACTAGCGGGGATACGCAGTATTTT CASSVHGTSGDTQYF
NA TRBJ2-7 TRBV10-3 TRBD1 TGTGCCATCAGGGCAGGGGGCTTTTACGAGCAGTACTTC CAIRAGGFYEQYF
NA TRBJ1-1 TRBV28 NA TGTGCCAGCAGTTATCGACAGGAGGACACTGAAGCTTTCTTT CASSYRQEDTEAFF
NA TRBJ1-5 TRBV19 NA TGTGCCAGTAGTATAGGGAGCCAGCCCCAGCATTTT CASSIGSQPQHF
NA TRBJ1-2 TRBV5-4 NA TGTGCCAGCAGCCCTAATGTCGTTTATGGCTACACCTTC CASSPNVVYGYTF
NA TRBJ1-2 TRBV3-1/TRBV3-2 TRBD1 TGTGCCAGCAGCCAAATGGGACAGCTAAACTATGGCTACACCTTC CASSQMGQLNYGYTF
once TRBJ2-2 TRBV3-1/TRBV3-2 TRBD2 TGTGCCAGCAGCCCTATAGGAGCGGGGGTGTACACCGGGGAGCTGTTTTTT CASSPIGAGVYTGELFF
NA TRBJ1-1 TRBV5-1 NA TGCGCCAGCAAGTTGACAGACGAAGCTTTCTTT CASKLTDEAFF
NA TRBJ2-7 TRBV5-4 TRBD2 TGTGCCAGCAGCGGGGAGCGGGGCGAGCAGTACTTC CASSGERGEQYF
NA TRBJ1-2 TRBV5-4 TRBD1 TGTGCCAGCAGCCCCGACAGGGGGCCGTTCCGTGGCTACACCTTC CASSPDRGPFRGYTF
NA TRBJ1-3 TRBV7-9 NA TGTGCCAGCAGCGCAAAAGGGACTCCTGGAAACACCATATATTTT CASSAKGTPGNTIYF
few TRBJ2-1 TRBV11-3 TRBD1 TGTGCCAGCAGCTTAGATTACGGGCAGGGGGCTGAGCAGTTCTTC CASSLDYGQGAEQFF
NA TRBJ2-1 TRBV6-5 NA TGTGCCAGCAGTTACTCAGGGCAGGGGGGTCACAATGAGCAGTTCTTC CASSYSGQGGHNEQFF